The 11 T cell receptor beta chains reported below all come from one sample, sequenced in a study of cytomegalovirus exposure and HLA in healthy donors (dated 2017 in TCRdb). Library creation used the immunoSEQ multiplex PCR assay. The multiplex PCR relied on a mix of 60 forward primers for TCR Vbeta segments and 13 reverse primers for TCR Jbeta segments. Held by TCRdb, this immuneACCESS table contains in-frame sequences only and omits some clones. Under half of the omission traces to an unresolved V gene where checked; the cause of the rest is unknown. In this sample the table shows around 97,000 clones, less than 9.5% of which occur a single time. Jointly, the top ten make up around 4.9% of the sample. Specimen: PBMCs. These receptors were obtained from a man aged 45-65 years in good health and CMV-seropositive.

This clone has more than one count but fewer than ten. The chain employs TRBV2 and TRBJ2-3, with 11 bases fitting TRBD1. Germline-derived CDR1 and CDR2 are SNHLY and FYNNEI. J lost 0 bases, V lost 3 bases, and 5 bases had no gene match. This CDR3 is built from 17 residues. CDR3 nucleotide sequence: TGTGCCAGCAGTGAGGGACAGGGGGTATCTAGCACAGATACGCAGTATTTT. It translates to CASSEGQGVSSTDTQYF.

This clone has more than one count but fewer than ten. This rearrangement joins TRBV6-5 to TRBJ2-2, with D maybe TRBD1 (6 bases). The V gene lost 4 bases and the J gene lost 6 bases, with 12 bases spanning the gap. This CDR3 region has 14 residues. Germline CDR1 is MNHEY and CDR2 is SVGAGI. The CDR3 nucleotides are TGTGCCAGCAGTTTGATGGGGGCAGCCGGGGAGCTGTTTTTT. It translates to CASSLMGAAGELFF.

This clone was counted only a few times. J is TRBJ1-6 and V is TRBV10-2; D perhaps matches TRBD1 (5 bases). The CDR3 is 14 residues long. V lost 6 bases and J 9 bases, leaving 15 bases between the germline ends. Germline lookup yields CDR1 WSHSY and CDR2 SAAADI. This CDR3 is CASSVEGPGSPLHF. CDR3 DNA sequence: TGCGCCAGCAGCGTGGAGGGGCCAGGTTCACCCCTCCACTTT.

The chain has TRBV28 and TRBJ2-1; 11 nucleotides match TRBD2. The CDR3 covers 15 residues. Germline V gene sequence: CDR1 MDHEN, CDR2 SYDVKM. Germline trimming cut 6 bases from V and 3 bases from J; bases unmatched to any gene: 4. Written as DNA, the CDR3 is TGTGCCAGCAGCCAACTAGCGGGAGTCTACAATGAGCAGTTCTTC. Protein sequence: CASSQLAGVYNEQFF.

V gene TRBV28 combines with J gene TRBJ1-2, with a tentative D call TRBD1 (6 bases). Deletions cut 3 bases from V and 5 bases from J, with 10 bases between. The germline gives CDR1 MDHEN, CDR2 SYDVKM. The CDR3 is made up of 13 amino acids. The CDR3 DNA is TGTGCCAGCAGTTTTAACAGGGCTTATGGCTACACCTTC. It is translated as CASSFNRAYGYTF.

There are a few counts of this clone. The chain joins TRBV6-9 to TRBJ2-1, with D perhaps TRBD1 (6 bases). The V end lost 6 bases, the J end lost 0 bases, and 24 bases lay between the germline ends. The CDR3 covers 19 residues. The germline gives CDR1 MNHGY, CDR2 SVAAGI. The CDR3 loop reads CASSLTLQGLPSSYNEQFF. Here the CDR3 DNA reads TGTGCCAGCAGCTTAACCCTCCAGGGGCTACCAAGCTCCTACAATGAGCAGTTCTTC.

The chain couples TRBV15 to TRBJ2-2, with unresolved D. V lost 0 bases and J lost 5, with 13 bases in between. This CDR3 has 16 residues. Germline CDR1 reads LNHNV; CDR2 reads YYDKDF (reference sequence). The CDR3 protein is CATSRDRVAVTGELFF. The CDR3 DNA reads TGTGCCACCAGCAGAGATCGGGTGGCGGTGACCGGGGAGCTGTTTTTT.

The V call is TRBV2, the J call TRBJ1-3; a possible D gene is TRBD1 (6 bases). CDR1 and CDR2 from the germline V gene are SNHLY and FYNNEI. V was shortened by 5 bases and J by 1 base, with 15 bases between the two germline ends. The CDR3 is 16 amino acids. In nucleotides, the CDR3 is TGTGCCAGCAGTTTATTTTACAGGGTATCTGGAAACACCATATATTTT. This encodes CASSLFYRVSGNTIYF.

This clone has ten or more counts. The CDR3 bases are TGTGCCAGCAGCTTCACGGGGGGCAACACTGAAGCTTTCTTT. Translating gives CASSFTGGNTEAFF. The chain links TRBV5-6 to TRBJ1-1; D might be TRBD1 (6 bases). Trimming cost V 2 bases and J 2 bases, with 10 bases left between them. The CDR3 has 14 residues. Germline CDR1 SGHDT, CDR2 YYEEEE.

A single count supports this clone. In the same sample, other DNA sequences code for this CDR3. The V and J genes are TRBV5-1 and TRBJ1-6, with 11 bases matching TRBD1. CDR1 and CDR2 (germline): SGHRS, YFSETQ. The CDR3 is 14 amino acids. V was clipped by 5 bases and J by 13 bases; unmatched bases: 8. The CDR3 nucleotides read TGCGCCAGCAGGGCGGGACAGGGGGAGTCCCCCCTCCACTTT. Translated: CASRAGQGESPLHF.

The chain recombines TRBV5-1 with TRBJ2-3, with 12 positions matching TRBD2. V lost 2 bases to trimming and J lost 5 bases; unmatched junction nucleotides: 12. The germline gives CDR1 SGHRS, CDR2 YFSETQ. CDR3 size: 18 residues. DNA of the CDR3: TGCGCCAGCAGCTTAACTGTAACGACTAGCGGGAGTGGAGATACGCAGTATTTT. As protein: CASSLTVTTSGSGDTQYF. The full variable domain, rest sourced from reference TRBV5-1 and TRBJ2-3, is KAGVTQTPRYLIKTRGQQVTLSCSPISGHRSVSWYQQTPGQGLQFLFEYFSETQRNKGNFPGRFSGRQFSNSRSEMNVSTLELGDSALYLCASSLTVTTSGSGDTQYFGPGTRLTVL.